The clone carrying this T cell receptor beta chain was counted ten times or more. The data were taken from a study of early T cells in non-severe SARS-CoV-2 infection. Looking at the study overall: The chains were unpaired, and the sequenced material was bulk RNA from unsorted whole blood.

Individual cDNA molecules each received unique molecular identifiers attached to them. TCRdb ran MiXCR on the 5' RACE reads and lists one entry per CDR3 protein. The sample includes 29,000 or so distinct CDR3 sequences, around 5.1% of them seen just once. Per the germline V gene, CDR1 is LNHDA and CDR2 is SQIVND (reference sequence). Trimming removed 3 bases at V and 4 bases at J, with 21 bases between. The CDR3 length is 17 residues. The clonotype originates from an adult who was a healthcare worker with PCR-confirmed SARS-CoV-2 infection or an uninfected control (not recorded which). Specimen: whole blood. The gene calls are TRBV19 and TRBJ1-1; tentative D call: TRBD1 (6 bases). This CDR3 is CASSMPVRGVQVTEAFF. Written as DNA, the CDR3 is TGTGCCAGTAGTATGCCCGTGAGGGGGGTCCAGGTCACTGAAGCTTTCTTT.